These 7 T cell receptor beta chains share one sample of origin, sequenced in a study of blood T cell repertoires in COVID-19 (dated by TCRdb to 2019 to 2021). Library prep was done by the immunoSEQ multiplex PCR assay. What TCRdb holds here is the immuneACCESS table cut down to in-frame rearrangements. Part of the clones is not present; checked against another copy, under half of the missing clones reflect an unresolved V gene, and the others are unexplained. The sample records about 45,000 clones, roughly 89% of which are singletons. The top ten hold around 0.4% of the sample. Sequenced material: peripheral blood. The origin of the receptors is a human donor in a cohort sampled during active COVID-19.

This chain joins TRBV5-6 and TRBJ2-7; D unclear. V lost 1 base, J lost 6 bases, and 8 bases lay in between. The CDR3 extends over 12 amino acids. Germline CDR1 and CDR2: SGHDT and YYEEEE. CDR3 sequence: CASSLITGEQYF. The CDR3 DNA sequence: TGTGCCAGCAGCTTGATCACCGGCGAGCAGTACTTC.

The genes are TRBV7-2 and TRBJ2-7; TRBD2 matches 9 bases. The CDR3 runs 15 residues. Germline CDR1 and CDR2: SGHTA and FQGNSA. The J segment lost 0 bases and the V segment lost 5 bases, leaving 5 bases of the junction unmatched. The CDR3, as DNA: TGTGCCAGCAGCCTCTTAGCGGGGGACTCCTACGAGCAGTACTTC. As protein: CASSLLAGDSYEQYF.

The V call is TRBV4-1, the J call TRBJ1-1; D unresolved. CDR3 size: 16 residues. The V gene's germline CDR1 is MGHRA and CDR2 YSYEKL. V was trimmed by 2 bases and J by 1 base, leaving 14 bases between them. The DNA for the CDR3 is TGCGCCAGCAGCCAACCAGGAATTGACAAGAACACTGAAGCTTTCTTT. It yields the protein CASSQPGIDKNTEAFF.

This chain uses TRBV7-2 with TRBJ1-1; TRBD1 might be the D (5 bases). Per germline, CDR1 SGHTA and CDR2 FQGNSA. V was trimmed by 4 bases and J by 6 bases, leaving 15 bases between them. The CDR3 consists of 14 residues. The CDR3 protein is CASSWAAGRAEAFF. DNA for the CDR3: TGTGCCAGCAGCTGGGCAGCAGGGCGCGCTGAAGCTTTCTTT.

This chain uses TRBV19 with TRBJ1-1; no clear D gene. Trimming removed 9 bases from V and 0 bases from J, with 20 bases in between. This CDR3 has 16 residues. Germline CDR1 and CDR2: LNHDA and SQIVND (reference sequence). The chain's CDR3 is CASRIEAAALNTEAFF. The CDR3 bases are TGTGCCAGCCGTATAGAGGCGGCAGCCTTGAACACTGAAGCTTTCTTT.

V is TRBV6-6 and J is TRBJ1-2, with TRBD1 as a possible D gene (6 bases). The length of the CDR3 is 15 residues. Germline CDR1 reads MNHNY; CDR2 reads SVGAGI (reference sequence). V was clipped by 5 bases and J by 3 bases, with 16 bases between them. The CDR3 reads CASSAKQGLDYGYTF. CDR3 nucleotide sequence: TGTGCCAGCAGTGCAAAACAGGGATTAGACTATGGCTACACCTTC.

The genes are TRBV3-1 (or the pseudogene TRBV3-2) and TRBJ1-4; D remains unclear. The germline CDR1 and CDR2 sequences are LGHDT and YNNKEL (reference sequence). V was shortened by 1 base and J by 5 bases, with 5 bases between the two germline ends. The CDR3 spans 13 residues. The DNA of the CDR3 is TGTGCCAGCAGCCAAGCCAGGAATGAAAAACTGTTTTTT. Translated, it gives CASSQARNEKLFF.